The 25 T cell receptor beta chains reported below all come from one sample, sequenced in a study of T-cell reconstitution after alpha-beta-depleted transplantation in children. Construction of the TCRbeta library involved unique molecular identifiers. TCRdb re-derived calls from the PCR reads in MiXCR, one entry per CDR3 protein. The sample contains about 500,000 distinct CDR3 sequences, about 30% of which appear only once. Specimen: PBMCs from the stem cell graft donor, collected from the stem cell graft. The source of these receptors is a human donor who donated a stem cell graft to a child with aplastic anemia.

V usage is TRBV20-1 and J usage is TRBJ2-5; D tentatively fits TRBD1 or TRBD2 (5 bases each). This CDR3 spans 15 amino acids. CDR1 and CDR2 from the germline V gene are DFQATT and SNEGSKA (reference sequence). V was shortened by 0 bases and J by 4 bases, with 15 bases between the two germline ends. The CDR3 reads CSARESALRGETQYF. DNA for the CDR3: TGCAGTGCTAGAGAATCGGCGCTGAGGGGAGAGACCCAGTACTTC.

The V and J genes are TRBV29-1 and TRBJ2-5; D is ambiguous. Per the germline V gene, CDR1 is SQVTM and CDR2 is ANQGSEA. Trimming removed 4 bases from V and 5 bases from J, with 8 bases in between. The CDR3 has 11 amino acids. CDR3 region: CSVVIWETQYF. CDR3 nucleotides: TGCAGCGTTGTGATTTGGGAGACCCAGTACTTC.

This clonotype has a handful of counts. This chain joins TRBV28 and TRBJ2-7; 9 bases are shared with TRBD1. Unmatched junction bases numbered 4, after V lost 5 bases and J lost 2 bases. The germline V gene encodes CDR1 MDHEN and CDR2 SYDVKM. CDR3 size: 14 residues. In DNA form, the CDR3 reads TGTGCCAGCAGTCGGGACAGGGATCCCTACGAGCAGTACTTC. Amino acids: CASSRDRDPYEQYF.

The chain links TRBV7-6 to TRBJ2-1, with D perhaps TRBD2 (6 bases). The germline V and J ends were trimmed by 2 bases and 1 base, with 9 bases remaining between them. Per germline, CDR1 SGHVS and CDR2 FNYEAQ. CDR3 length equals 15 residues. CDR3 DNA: TGTGCCAGCAGCTTACTAGCGACGTCCTACAATGAGCAGTTCTTC. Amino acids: CASSLLATSYNEQFF.

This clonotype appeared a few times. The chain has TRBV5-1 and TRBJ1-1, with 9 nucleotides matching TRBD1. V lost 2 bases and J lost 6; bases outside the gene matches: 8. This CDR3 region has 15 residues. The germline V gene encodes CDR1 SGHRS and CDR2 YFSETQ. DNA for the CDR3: TGCGCCAGCAGCTTAGAACAGGGGGCGAGGTCTGAAGCTTTCTTT. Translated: CASSLEQGARSEAFF.

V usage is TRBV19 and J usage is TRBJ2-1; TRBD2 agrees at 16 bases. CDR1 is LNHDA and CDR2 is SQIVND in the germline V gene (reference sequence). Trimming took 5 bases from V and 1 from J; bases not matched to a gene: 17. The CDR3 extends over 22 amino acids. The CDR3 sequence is CASSFPSSGLAGGLQSYNEQFF. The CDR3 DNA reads TGTGCCAGTAGTTTCCCATCCTCGGGACTAGCGGGAGGGCTACAATCCTACAATGAGCAGTTCTTC.

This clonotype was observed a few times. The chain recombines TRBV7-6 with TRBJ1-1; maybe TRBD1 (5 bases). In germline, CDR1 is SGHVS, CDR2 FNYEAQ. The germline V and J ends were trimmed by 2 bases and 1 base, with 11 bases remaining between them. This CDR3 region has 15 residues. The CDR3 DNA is TGTGCCAGCAGCTTAAGGGACGTAGGGAACACTGAAGCTTTCTTT. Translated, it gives CASSLRDVGNTEAFF. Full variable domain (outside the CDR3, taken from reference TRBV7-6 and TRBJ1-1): GAGVSQSPRYKVTKRGQDVALRCDPISGHVSLYWYRQALGQGPEFLTYFNYEAQQDKSGLPNDRFSAERPEGSISTLTIQRTEQRDSAMYRCASSLRDVGNTEAFFGQGTRLTVV.

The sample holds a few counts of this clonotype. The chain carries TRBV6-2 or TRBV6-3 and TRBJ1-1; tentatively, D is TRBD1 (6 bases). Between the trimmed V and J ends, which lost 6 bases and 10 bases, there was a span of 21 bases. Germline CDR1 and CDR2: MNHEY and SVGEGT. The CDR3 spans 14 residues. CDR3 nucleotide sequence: TGTGCCAGCAGATTACGGGACACCCGGCAGGGAGCTTTCTTT. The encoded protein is CASRLRDTRQGAFF.

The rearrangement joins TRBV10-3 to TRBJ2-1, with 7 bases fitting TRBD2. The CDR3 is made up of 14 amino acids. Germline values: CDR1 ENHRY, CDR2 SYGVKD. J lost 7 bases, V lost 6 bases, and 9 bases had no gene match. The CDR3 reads CAISGTTRRNEQFF. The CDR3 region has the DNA TGTGCCATCAGCGGGACTACAAGGAGGAATGAGCAGTTCTTC.

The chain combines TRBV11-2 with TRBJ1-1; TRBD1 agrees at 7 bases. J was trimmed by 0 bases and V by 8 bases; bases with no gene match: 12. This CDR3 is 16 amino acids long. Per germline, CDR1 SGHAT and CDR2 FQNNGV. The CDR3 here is CASSTQTGIMNTEAFF. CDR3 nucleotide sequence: TGTGCCAGCTCTACCCAGACAGGGATAATGAACACTGAAGCTTTCTTT.

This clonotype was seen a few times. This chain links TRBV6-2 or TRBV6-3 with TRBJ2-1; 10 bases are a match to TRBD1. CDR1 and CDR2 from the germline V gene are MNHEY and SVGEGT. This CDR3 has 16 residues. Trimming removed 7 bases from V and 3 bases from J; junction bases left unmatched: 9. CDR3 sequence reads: CASNKPGQGIYNEQFF. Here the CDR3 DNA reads TGTGCCAGCAATAAGCCGGGACAGGGGATCTACAATGAGCAGTTCTTC.

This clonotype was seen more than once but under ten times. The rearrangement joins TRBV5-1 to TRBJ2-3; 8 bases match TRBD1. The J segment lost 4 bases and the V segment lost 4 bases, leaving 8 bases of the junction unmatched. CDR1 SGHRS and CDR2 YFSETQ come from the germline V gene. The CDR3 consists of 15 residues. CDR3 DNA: TGCGCCAGCAGCCCTGGACAGGGAACGGCAGATACGCAGTATTTT. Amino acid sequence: CASSPGQGTADTQYF.

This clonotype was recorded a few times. The CDR3 DNA is TGTGCCAGCAGCCCCGAGGTGCAAGTATACAATCAGCCCCAGCATTTT. Protein sequence: CASSPEVQVYNQPQHF. The gene calls are TRBV7-2 and TRBJ1-5; no definite D call. Trimming left V 5 bases short and J 3 bases short, with 17 bases between. The CDR3 covers 16 residues. The V gene's germline CDR1 is SGHTA and CDR2 FQGNSA.

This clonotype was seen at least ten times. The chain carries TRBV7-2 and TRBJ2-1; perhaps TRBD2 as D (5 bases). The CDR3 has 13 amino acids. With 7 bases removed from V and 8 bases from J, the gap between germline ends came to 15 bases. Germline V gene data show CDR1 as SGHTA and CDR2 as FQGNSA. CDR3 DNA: TGTGCCAGCACTAGCCCCCGGAGCGATGAGCAGTTCTTC. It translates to CASTSPRSDEQFF.

CDR3 sequence: CASSDGTGYQPQHF. As DNA, the CDR3 is TGTGCCAGCAGTGACGGGACAGGGTATCAGCCCCAGCATTTT. V usage is TRBV2 and J usage is TRBJ1-5; TRBD1 agrees at 9 bases. The trim removed 3 bases at V and 5 bases at J, leaving 2 bases unmatched. This CDR3 has 14 amino acids. Germline CDR1 and CDR2: SNHLY and FYNNEI. The full variable domain, in which reference TRBV2 and TRBJ1-5 provide the parts outside the CDR3, is EPEVTQTPSHQVTQMGQEVILRCVPISNHLYFYWYRQILGQKVEFLVSFYNNEISEKSEIFDDQFSVERPDGSNFTLKIRSTKLEDSAMYFCASSDGTGYQPQHFGDGTRLSIL.

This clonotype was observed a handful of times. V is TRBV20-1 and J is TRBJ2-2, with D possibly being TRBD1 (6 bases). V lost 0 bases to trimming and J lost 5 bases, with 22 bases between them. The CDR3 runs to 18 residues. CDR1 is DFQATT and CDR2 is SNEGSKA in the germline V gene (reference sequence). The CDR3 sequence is CSARDSTVMLDRTGELFF. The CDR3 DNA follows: TGCAGTGCTAGAGACAGCACCGTTATGTTGGACAGAACCGGGGAGCTGTTTTTT.

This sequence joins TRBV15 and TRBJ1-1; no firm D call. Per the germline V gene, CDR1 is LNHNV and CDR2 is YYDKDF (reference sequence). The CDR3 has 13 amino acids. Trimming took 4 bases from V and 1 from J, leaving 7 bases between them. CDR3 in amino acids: CATSIYGNTEAFF. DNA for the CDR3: TGTGCCACCAGCATCTACGGGAACACTGAAGCTTTCTTT.

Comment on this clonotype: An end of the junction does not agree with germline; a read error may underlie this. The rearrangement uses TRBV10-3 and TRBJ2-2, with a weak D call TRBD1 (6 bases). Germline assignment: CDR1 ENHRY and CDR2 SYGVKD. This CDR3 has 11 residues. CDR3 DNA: TGTGCCGTCAGGGGCACCGGGGAGCTGTTTTTT. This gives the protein CAVRGTGELFF.

In nucleotides, the CDR3 is TGTGCCAGCACTGAGGGGGCGCCTGGCTACACCTTC. This codes for CASTEGAPGYTF. The chain combines TRBV6-6 with TRBJ1-2, with TRBD1 identical over 7 bases. CDR3 length: 12 amino acids. Germline CDR1 and CDR2: MNHNY and SVGAGI (reference sequence). Germline trimming cut 7 bases from V and 7 bases from J; bases unmatched to any gene: 6.

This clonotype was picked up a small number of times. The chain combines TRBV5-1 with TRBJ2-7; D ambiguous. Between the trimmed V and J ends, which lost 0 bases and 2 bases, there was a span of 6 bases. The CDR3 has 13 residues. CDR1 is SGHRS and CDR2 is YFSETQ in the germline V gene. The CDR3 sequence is CASSLDQAYEQYF. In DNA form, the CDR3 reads TGCGCCAGCAGCTTGGATCAAGCCTACGAGCAGTACTTC.

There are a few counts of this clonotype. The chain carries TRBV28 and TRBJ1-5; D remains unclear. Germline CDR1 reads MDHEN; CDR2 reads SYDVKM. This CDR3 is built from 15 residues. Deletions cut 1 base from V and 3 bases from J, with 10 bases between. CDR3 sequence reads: CASSLLSVTNQPQHF. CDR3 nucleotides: TGTGCCAGCAGTTTATTGAGTGTAACCAATCAGCCCCAGCATTTT.

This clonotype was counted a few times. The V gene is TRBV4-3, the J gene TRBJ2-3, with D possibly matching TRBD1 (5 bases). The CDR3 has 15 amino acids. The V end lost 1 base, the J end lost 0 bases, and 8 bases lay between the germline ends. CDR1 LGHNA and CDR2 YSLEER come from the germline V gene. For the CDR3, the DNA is TGCGCCAGCAGCCAAGGCCAGGGAAGCACAGATACGCAGTATTTT. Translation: CASSQGQGSTDTQYF.

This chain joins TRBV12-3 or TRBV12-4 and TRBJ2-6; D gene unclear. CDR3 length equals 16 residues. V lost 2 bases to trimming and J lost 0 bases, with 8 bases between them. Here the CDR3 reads CASSLNGYSGANVLTF. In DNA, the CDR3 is TGTGCCAGCAGTTTAAATGGTTACTCTGGGGCCAACGTCCTGACTTTC.

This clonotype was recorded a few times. The chain's CDR3 is CASSLVGGDTQYF. The CDR3 DNA reads as TGTGCCAGCAGTTTGGTAGGGGGAGATACGCAGTATTTT. This chain connects TRBV12-3 or TRBV12-4 to TRBJ2-3; a weak D match, TRBD1 (6 bases). The ends were cut back, 3 bases at V and 5 bases at J, with 9 bases in the middle. This CDR3 spans 13 amino acids.

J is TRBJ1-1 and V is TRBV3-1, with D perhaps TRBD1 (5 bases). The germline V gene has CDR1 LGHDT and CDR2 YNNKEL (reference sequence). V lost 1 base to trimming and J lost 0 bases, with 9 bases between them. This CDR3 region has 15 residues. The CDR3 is CASSQGSGMNTEAFF. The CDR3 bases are TGTGCCAGCAGCCAAGGTTCAGGGATGAACACTGAAGCTTTCTTT. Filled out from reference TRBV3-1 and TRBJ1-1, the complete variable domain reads DTAVSQTPKYLVTQMGNDKSIKCEQNLGHDTMYWYKQDSKKFLKIMFSYNNKELIINETVPNRFSPKSPDKAHLNLHINSLELGDSAVYFCASSQGSGMNTEAFFGQGTRLTVV.